Presented here are 29 T cell receptor delta chains from one specimen sequenced in a study of gamma-delta T cells after stem cell transplantation. TCRdb re-called the RT-PCR reads with CATT. This repertoire shows roughly 1,500 delta-chain clones, 3.7% found once; its top ten account for under 25%. The sequenced sample was gamma-delta T cells. Receptors were obtained from a human donor. It is not recorded whose cells these are; they may come from a transplant donor.

In this sample, this clone turned up a few times. A read error may be the cause here, since a much bigger clone is one base away. Other DNA sequences within the sample encode an identical CDR3. This chain joins TRDV2 and TRDJ1, with a possible D match to TRDD3 (7 bases). The CDR3 contains 17 residues. V lost 3 bases and J 0 bases, leaving 19 bases between the germline ends. CDR1 and CDR2 (germline): GEAIGNYY, EKD. CDR3 nucleotide sequence: TGTGCCTGTGACGCCCTTCCGCGACTGGGGCACACCGATAAACTCATCTTT. Its translation: CACDALPRLGHTDKLIF.

This clone was picked up a small number of times. This sequence is one base from a far larger clone and is likely a read error. The same CDR3 also results from other DNA sequences found in this sample. The V call is TRDV2, the J call TRDJ1; TRDD3 aligns across 9 bases. Germline V gene sequence: CDR1 GEAIGNYY, CDR2 EKD. CDR3 size: 18 residues. CDR3: CACDTLSLNWGNTDKLIF. DNA of the CDR3: TGTGCTTGTGACACCCTTTCCCTAAACTGGGGGAACACCGATAAACTCATCTTT.

The chain combines TRDV2 with TRDJ1; 7 bases agree with TRDD3. Here the J gene came from matching the DNA to germline, since TCRdb omits it. CDR1 GEAIGNYY and CDR2 EKD come from the germline V gene. V trimming: 2 bases; J trimming: 3 bases; junction bases outside the gene matches: 8. There are 15 residues in the CDR3. CDR3 DNA sequence: TGTGCCTGTGACATACTGGGGCGGGGCTCCGATAAACTCATCTTT. Translating gives CACDILGRGSDKLIF.

This clone was counted between two and nine times. V is TRDV2 and J is TRDJ1, with 9 bases aligning to TRDD3. The length of the CDR3 is 19 residues. The trim removed 0 bases at V and 0 bases at J, leaving 13 bases unmatched. Germline V gene sequence: CDR1 GEAIGNYY, CDR2 EKD. In DNA form, the CDR3 reads TGTGCCTGTGACACCGTTGGGGGACTGGGGGACAGAAACACCGATAAACTCATCTTT. It codes for CACDTVGGLGDRNTDKLIF.

This clone was counted between two and nine times. This likely stems from a read error, as it lies one base from a far larger clone. The chain combines TRDV2 with TRDJ1; 7 bases are a match to TRDD3. The CDR3 is 15 residues long. Germline V gene data show CDR1 as GEAIGNYY and CDR2 as EKD. CDR3 in amino acids: CACDPLGADTDELIF. The CDR3 DNA follows: TGTGCCTGTGACCCTCTGGGGGCCGACACCGATGAACTCATCTTT.

The rearrangement links TRDV2 to TRDJ1; 7 bases are shared with TRDD3. The CDR3 sequence is 18 residues long. V shed 5 bases, J shed 0 bases, and the junction held 17 bases outside the gene matches. Germline loops: CDR1 GEAIGNYY, CDR2 EKD. The DNA for the CDR3 is TGTGCCTGTGCACCAGTAAGGGGGATGGGGGTTGACACCGATAAACTCATCTTT. Residues: CACAPVRGMGVDTDKLIF.

The J gene is given as TRDJ1, and the V gene is not called; TRDD3, the D gene given by the table, was not confirmed from the DNA. This CDR3 region has 22 residues. CDR3 nucleotides: TGTGCCTGTGACAGCCTTCCTCCACGACTGGGGGACCTTTTTTTGGACACCGATAAACTCATCTTT. Protein product: CACDSLPPRLGDLFLDTDKLIF.

A few counts support this clone. This chain connects TRDV2 to TRDJ1; 9 positions match TRDD3. The CDR3 runs to 15 residues. V was clipped by 3 bases and J by 2 bases; unmatched bases: 6. Germline V gene sequence: CDR1 GEAIGNYY, CDR2 EKD. CDR3 in amino acids: CACDPLGIRTDKLIF. DNA of the CDR3: TGTGCCTGTGACCCCTTGGGGATACGGACCGATAAACTCATCTTT.

This clone occurred a few times. The chain couples TRDV2 to TRDJ1; 8 bases line up with TRDD3. CDR3 length equals 17 residues. Germline assignment: CDR1 GEAIGNYY and CDR2 EKD. The J segment lost 0 bases and the V segment lost 3 bases, leaving 11 bases of the junction unmatched. The CDR3 sequence: CACDLLGAYEYTDKLIF. CDR3 DNA sequence: TGTGCCTGTGACTTACTGGGGGCATACGAGTACACCGATAAACTCATCTTT.

In this sample, this clone turned up a few times. This chain links TRDV2 with TRDJ1, with 13 nucleotides matching TRDD3. The V segment lost 0 bases and the J segment 0 bases; nucleotides outside the gene matches: 9. Per the germline V gene, CDR1 is GEAIGNYY and CDR2 is EKD. The CDR3 totals 19 residues. CDR3 nucleotide sequence: TGTGCCTGTGACACCGTCACTGGGGGATACGCCTTTAACACCGATAAACTCATCTTT. Its translation: CACDTVTGGYAFNTDKLIF.

This clone was detected a few times. The protein that TCRdb holds for this DNA derives from a much larger clone and differs from the translated DNA at residue 12, which likely indicates a read error; the protein shown here is translated from the DNA. The V gene is TRDV2, the J gene TRDJ1, with 7 bases that match TRDD3. CDR1 is GEAIGNYY, CDR2 EKD, per germline. V lost 3 bases to trimming and J lost 1 base; unmatched junction nucleotides: 16. CDR3 size: 18 residues. CDR3 sequence reads: CACDSLWGTTNRTDKLIF. The CDR3 coding sequence is TGTGCCTGTGACTCCCTTTGGGGGACCACTAACCGCACCGATAAACTCATCTTT.

This clone showed up just a few times. TCRdb lists the protein of a much larger clone for this DNA, which differs at residue 9, so this is likely a read error; the protein given here is translated from the DNA itself. This chain joins TRDV2 and TRDJ1; TRDD3 agrees at 9 bases. The CDR3 has 18 amino acids. J lost 2 bases, V lost 0 bases, and 12 bases had no gene match. The germline gives CDR1 GEAIGNYY, CDR2 EKD. The CDR3 loop reads CACDTVKYRGIQTDKLIF. CDR3 bases: TGTGCCTGTGACACCGTCAAGTACCGGGGGATACAAACCGATAAACTCATCTTT.

The chain employs TRDV2 and TRDJ1; TRDD3 matches at 12 bases. The CDR3 consists of 18 residues. With 4 bases clipped from V and 5 bases from J, the junction kept 16 bases outside the gene matches. Germline assignment: CDR1 GEAIGNYY and CDR2 EKD. The CDR3 DNA follows: TGTGCCTGTGATACCCTTCCGATACTGGGGGATACTCGAGATAAACTCATCTTT. Its protein is CACDTLPILGDTRDKLIF.

This clone has a handful of counts. This chain joins TRDV2 and TRDJ1; D uncertain. The CDR3 is 15 amino acids. V lost 0 bases and J 0 bases, leaving 10 bases between the germline ends. Germline CDR1 is GEAIGNYY and CDR2 is EKD. The CDR3 region is CACDTVEKNTDKLIF. The CDR3 coding sequence is TGTGCCTGTGACACCGTAGAAAAGAACACCGATAAACTCATCTTT.

About this clone itself: A read error is the likely source, as a far larger clone sits one nucleotide away. The chain uses TRDV2 and TRDJ1, with 11 bases lining up with TRDD3. J gave up 8 bases and V 3 bases, and 25 bases lay outside the gene matches. This CDR3 region has 20 residues. Germline loops: CDR1 GEAIGNYY, CDR2 EKD. CDR3 amino acids: CACDSALGDKPNSIPRKLIF. In DNA, the CDR3 is TGTGCCTGTGACTCGGCACTGGGGGATAAGCCGAATAGTATTCCCCGAAAACTCATCTTT.

The chain employs TRDV2 and TRDJ3; 8 bases line up with TRDD3. Germline loops: CDR1 GEAIGNYY, CDR2 EKD. The CDR3 is 19 amino acids. Trimming at V came to 2 bases and at J to 5 bases, leaving 13 bases not matched to a gene. CDR3 coding DNA: TGTGCCTGTGACAGACTGGGGGCTCCAGCCCCCCGGGACACCCGACAGATGTTTTTC. Translating it yields CACDRLGAPAPRDTRQMFF.

Judged by abundance, this clone is large. The chain couples TRDV2 to TRDJ1; 8 nucleotides match TRDD3. Trimming took 3 bases from V and 0 from J; bases not matched to a gene: 5. CDR3 length: 15 residues. CDR1 and CDR2 from the germline V gene are GEAIGNYY and EKD. The CDR3 here is CACDVLGGYTDKLIF. CDR3 DNA: TGTGCCTGTGACGTACTGGGGGGATACACCGATAAACTCATCTTT.

The rearrangement uses TRDV2 and TRDJ3; 8 bases agree with TRDD3. CDR1 is GEAIGNYY, CDR2 EKD, per germline. The V and J ends lost 3 bases and 0 bases, in that order; junction bases with no gene match: 15. The CDR3 is 21 amino acids. The DNA for the CDR3 is TGTGCCTGTGACGCCCTTGCTGTACTGGGGGCTAGCTCCTGGGACACCCGACAGATGTTTTTC. This sequence encodes CACDALAVLGASSWDTRQMFF.

With respect to this clone: This probably arose from a read error, given a far larger clone one base away. The chain's CDR3 is CACDFLAGGKYTDKLIF. The CDR3 nucleotides are TGTGCCTGTGATTTTCTTGCTGGGGGAAAGTACACCGATAAACTCATCTTT. The V call is TRDV2, the J call TRDJ1, with 8 positions matching TRDD3. This CDR3 spans 17 amino acids. Germline lookup yields CDR1 GEAIGNYY and CDR2 EKD. The junction had 12 bases not matched to a gene; V was cut back by 4 bases and J by 0 bases.

This clone came up a few times. TCRdb pairs this DNA with a much larger clone's protein that differs at residue 11, likely a read error; the protein shown was translated from the DNA. The CDR3 reads CACDTLRPLSGDTRQMFF. The CDR3 DNA reads as TGTGCCTGTGACACTTTGAGGCCACTCTCCGGGGACACCCGACAGATGTTTTTC. The chain recombines TRDV2 with TRDJ3; D unclear. Per germline, CDR1 GEAIGNYY and CDR2 EKD. The CDR3 loop spans 18 amino acids.

V and J are TRDV2 and TRDJ1, with 8 bases lining up with TRDD3. The CDR3 is 19 amino acids. Per germline, CDR1 GEAIGNYY and CDR2 EKD. V dropped 1 base and J dropped 3; count of bases not matched to a gene: 18. DNA for the CDR3: TGTGCCTGTGACACGCTGACTGGGGGGTCCACGGAGTACGCCGATAAACTCATCTTT. The encoded protein is CACDTLTGGSTEYADKLIF.

Relative to its sample, this clone is large. V and J are TRDV2 and TRDJ1; 13 bases match TRDD3. The V segment lost 0 bases and the J segment 1 base; nucleotides outside the gene matches: 13. Germline V gene data show CDR1 as GEAIGNYY and CDR2 as EKD. The CDR3 spans 20 residues. CDR3 residues: CACDTVNWGIRGVSTDKLIF. CDR3 bases: TGTGCCTGTGACACCGTAAACTGGGGGATACGCGGAGTGAGCACCGATAAACTCATCTTT.

This clone rates as large. Different DNA sequences within this sample yield the same CDR3. V and J are TRDV2 and TRDJ1; 7 nucleotides match TRDD3. CDR1 and CDR2 from the germline V gene are GEAIGNYY and EKD. Trimming took 1 base from V and 0 from J; bases not matched to a gene: 4. CDR3 length: 15 residues. The CDR3 DNA follows: TGTGCCTGTGACACACTGGGGCCGTACACCGATAAACTCATCTTT. This gives the protein CACDTLGPYTDKLIF.

The J gene was identified as TRDJ3, and no V gene was called; the D segment call TRDD3 is taken from the table without a DNA check. This CDR3 region has 22 residues. CDR3 DNA sequence: TGTGCCTGTGACTCCCCGGAAGCCAGACGGGGGGATATTAACTGGGACACCCGACAGATGTTTTTC. Translation: CACDSPEARRGDINWDTRQMFF.

In this sample, this clone is medium-sized. This chain uses TRDV2 with TRDJ1; maybe TRDD3 (6 bases). Trimming removed 4 bases at V and 2 bases at J, with 16 bases between. This CDR3 is 15 amino acids long. CDR1 and CDR2 (germline): GEAIGNYY, EKD. The CDR3 spells CACDPVGGRTDKLIF. The CDR3, as DNA: TGTGCCTGTGATCCCGTTGGGGGGCGGACCGATAAACTCATCTTT.

The CDR3 sequence is CACEELGDINYTDKLIF. The CDR3 nucleotides are TGTGCCTGTGAAGAACTGGGGGATATAAACTACACCGATAAACTCATCTTT. The chain joins TRDV2 to TRDJ1; TRDD3 matches 11 bases. Per germline, CDR1 GEAIGNYY and CDR2 EKD. Trimming cost V 4 bases and J 0 bases; bases outside gene matches: 9. The CDR3 covers 17 residues.

This clone was counted between two and nine times. The V call is TRDV2, the J call TRDJ1; TRDD3 aligns across 10 bases. Germline values: CDR1 GEAIGNYY, CDR2 EKD. V lost 1 base, J lost 3 bases, and 7 bases stayed unmatched. The CDR3 covers 16 residues. CDR3 region: CACDTLGDSRADKLIF. The CDR3 region has the DNA TGTGCCTGTGACACGCTGGGGGATAGTCGGGCCGATAAACTCATCTTT.

The chain has TRDV2 and TRDJ3, with 12 bases lining up with TRDD3. CDR3 length: 17 residues. CDR1 is GEAIGNYY and CDR2 is EKD in the germline V gene. V was pared by 7 bases and J by 5 bases, with 8 bases of the junction left unmatched. Here the CDR3 reads CACDVLGDTRDTRQMFF. In nucleotides, the CDR3 is TGTGCCTGCGATGTACTGGGGGATACCCGGGACACCCGACAGATGTTTTTC.

Sample share makes this clone large. V and J are TRDV2 and TRDJ3; a possible D gene is TRDD3 (6 bases). Trimming removed 1 base from V and 0 bases from J, with 18 bases in between. This CDR3 spans 20 amino acids. Germline V gene lookup returns CDR1 GEAIGNYY and CDR2 EKD. As DNA, the CDR3 is TGTGCCTGTGACACGTCATGGGGGGCTCGAAGCTCCTGGGACACCCGACAGATGTTTTTC. Residues: CACDTSWGARSSWDTRQMFF.